These 14 T cell receptor beta chains were sequenced from one sample in a study of T cell responses to AZD1222 COVID-19 vaccine. The protocol was immunoSEQ multiplex PCR, while the TCRdb copy is restricted to in-frame clones and leaves out a portion. The data contain about 120,000 clones, 86% of them singletons. Sequences were derived from peripheral blood, sampled 28 days after the second AZD1222 dose. The receptors come from an adult who received the AZD1222 COVID-19 vaccine.

This clone turned up a few times. The chain links TRBV5-1 to TRBJ2-2; weak D call: TRBD1 (5 bases). Germline V gene data show CDR1 as SGHRS and CDR2 as YFSETQ. CDR3 length: 13 residues. Trimming pared 7 bases from V and 5 bases from J, leaving 12 bases between. The CDR3 DNA reads as TGCGCCAGCGCCCAGGGTTGGACCGGGGAGCTGTTTTTT. It is translated as CASAQGWTGELFF. Together with reference TRBV5-1 and TRBJ2-2, the CDR3 gives the full variable domain: KAGVTQTPRYLIKTRGQQVTLSCSPISGHRSVSWYQQTPGQGLQFLFEYFSETQRNKGNFPGRFSGRQFSNSRSEMNVSTLELGDSALYLCASAQGWTGELFFGEGSRLTVL.

This clone was picked up a small number of times. The gene calls are TRBV6-2 or TRBV6-3 and TRBJ2-5; D might be TRBD1 (6 bases). The germline gives CDR1 MNHEY, CDR2 SVGEGT. Trimming took off 5 bases at V and 4 bases at J, with 14 bases between the two ends. The CDR3 contains 14 residues. CDR3 region: CASSTGFDGETQYF. The CDR3 DNA reads TGTGCCAGCAGTACAGGGTTCGACGGAGAGACCCAGTACTTC.

The chain employs TRBV19 and TRBJ2-6; the match to TRBD1 covers 9 bases. J lost 4 bases, V lost 6 bases, and 7 bases had no gene match. This CDR3 is 16 amino acids long. CDR1 is LNHDA, CDR2 SQIVND, per germline (reference sequence). CDR3 residues: CASRDRGLSGANVLTF. CDR3 nucleotide sequence: TGTGCCAGTAGGGACAGGGGCCTATCCGGGGCCAACGTCCTGACTTTC.

The gene calls are TRBV7-2 and TRBJ1-2, with D perhaps TRBD1 (5 bases). The CDR3 spans 16 residues. Trimming removed 5 bases from V and 0 bases from J, with 16 bases in between. Germline values: CDR1 SGHTA, CDR2 FQGNSA. The CDR3 region is CASSMGGGITNYGYTF. The DNA of the CDR3 is TGTGCCAGCAGCATGGGGGGTGGGATTACTAACTATGGCTACACCTTC.

V usage is TRBV18 and J usage is TRBJ2-5; D gene uncertain. This CDR3 is built from 15 residues. Germline-derived CDR1 and CDR2 are KGHSH and LQKENI. Trimming removed 3 bases at V and 5 bases at J, with 16 bases between. In DNA, the CDR3 is TGTGCCAGCTCACCTGGCATTTGGGCTTCTGAGACCCAGTACTTC. Translation: CASSPGIWASETQYF.

The rearrangement joins TRBV7-2 to TRBJ2-3; 13 bases fit TRBD2. The CDR3 length is 14 residues. The V gene's germline CDR1 is SGHTA and CDR2 FQGNSA. Germline trimming cut 5 bases from V and 7 bases from J; bases unmatched to any gene: 3. CDR3 nucleotide sequence: TGTGCCAGCAGCCCGGGACTAGCGGGGTATACGCAGTATTTT. Amino acid sequence: CASSPGLAGYTQYF.

V usage is TRBV30 and J usage is TRBJ1-5, with 7 bases aligning to TRBD1. Germline CDR1 reads GTSNPN; CDR2 reads SVGIG (reference sequence). V shed 2 bases and J 3 bases; nucleotides not matched to a gene: 4. CDR3 length equals 14 residues. The CDR3 region is CAWSSGGINQPQHF. Here the CDR3 DNA reads TGTGCCTGGAGTTCAGGGGGGATCAATCAGCCCCAGCATTTT.

The chain uses TRBV4-1 and TRBJ1-4; tentatively, D is TRBD1 (5 bases). Per the germline V gene, CDR1 is MGHRA and CDR2 is YSYEKL. This CDR3 has 15 amino acids. The germline V and J ends were trimmed by 5 bases and 7 bases, with 17 bases remaining between them. The CDR3 reads CASSSPLRGGEKLFF. The CDR3, as DNA: TGCGCCAGCAGCTCCCCCCTGAGGGGCGGTGAAAAACTGTTTTTT.

V is TRBV28 and J is TRBJ1-1; no clear D gene. The CDR3 loop spans 13 amino acids. The V gene's germline CDR1 is MDHEN and CDR2 SYDVKM. Trimming left V 8 bases short and J 0 bases short, with 10 bases between. CDR3 residues: CASGEALNTEAFF. CDR3 DNA: TGTGCCAGCGGAGAAGCCCTGAACACTGAAGCTTTCTTT.

The table lists this clone with a few counts. The chain uses TRBV6-5 and TRBJ2-5, with TRBD1 matching 9 bases. The germline V gene has CDR1 MNHEY and CDR2 SVGAGI. V was pared by 4 bases and J by 6 bases, with 6 bases of the junction left unmatched. This CDR3 has 14 residues. The CDR3: CASSWDREGKTQYF. The CDR3 nucleotides are TGTGCCAGCAGTTGGGACAGGGAAGGGAAGACCCAGTACTTC.

V gene TRBV5-1 combines with J gene TRBJ1-4; TRBD1 matches 12 bases. With V trimmed by 4 bases and J by 7 bases, 5 bases remained unmatched. This CDR3 has 15 residues. Germline V gene data show CDR1 as SGHRS and CDR2 as YFSETQ. The DNA for the CDR3 is TGCGCCAGCAGCCCGGGACAGGGGGCGACTGAAAAACTGTTTTTT. This encodes CASSPGQGATEKLFF. Full variable domain (remainder filled in from reference TRBV5-1 and TRBJ1-4): KAGVTQTPRYLIKTRGQQVTLSCSPISGHRSVSWYQQTPGQGLQFLFEYFSETQRNKGNFPGRFSGRQFSNSRSEMNVSTLELGDSALYLCASSPGQGATEKLFFGSGTQLSVL.

The table lists this clone with a few counts. The chain recombines TRBV5-4 with TRBJ2-1; TRBD2 is a possible D gene (5 bases). Germline V gives CDR1 SGHNT, CDR2 YYREEE (reference sequence). CDR3 size: 15 residues. The V end was cut by 6 bases, the J end by 0 bases, with 13 bases between. The CDR3 coding sequence is TGTGCCAGCACTCTCGGGGTTAGCTCCTACAATGAGCAGTTCTTC. Its translation: CASTLGVSSYNEQFF.

This chain uses TRBV30 with TRBJ1-2; a possible D gene is TRBD1 (5 bases). The CDR3 has 12 residues. Trimming removed 5 bases from V and 4 bases from J, with 11 bases in between. Germline-derived CDR1 and CDR2 are GTSNPN and SVGIG (reference sequence). The CDR3 reads CAWGGYTYGYTF. The CDR3 DNA is TGTGCCTGGGGGGGTTATACCTATGGCTACACCTTC.

The rearrangement links TRBV7-9 to TRBJ1-1; D is possibly TRBD1 (6 bases). Trimming removed 7 bases from V and 2 bases from J, with 17 bases in between. CDR3 length: 15 amino acids. Germline values: CDR1 SEHNR, CDR2 FQNEAQ (reference sequence). In nucleotides, the CDR3 is TGTGCCAGCACCCAAGACGGGACACCCAACACTGAAGCTTTCTTT. It specifies CASTQDGTPNTEAFF.